Sequencing of this TCR beta chain was carried out in a study of metastatic and nonmetastatic thyroid tumors. Germline loops: CDR1 SGHTA, CDR2 FQGNSA. This CDR3 is built from 14 residues. The V gene lost 2 bases and the J gene lost 7 bases, with 12 bases spanning the gap. Each patient came to thyroid surgery without any prior treatment (of any kind). TCRdb ran MiXCR on the PCR reads. The sample consists of about 45,000 clones, about 4.2% of them appearing once. In its sample, this clone was seen many times. V is TRBV7-2 and J is TRBJ1-5; a possible D gene is TRBD1 (6 bases). The TCR was taken from a female donor with papillary thyroid cancer or a benign thyroid nodule (not recorded which). Some clones in this sample may be carry-over from other donors' samples. What was sequenced was blood. CDR3 region: CASSLLGARQPQHF. The CDR3 DNA reads as TGTGCCAGCAGCTTATTGGGGGCGAGGCAGCCCCAGCATTTT.